This T cell receptor beta chain was identified in a study of control samples from healthy donors and cancer patients. Germline CDR1 reads SNHLY; CDR2 reads FYNNEI. Trimming at V came to 6 bases and at J to 0 bases, leaving 6 bases not matched to a gene. CDR3 size: 16 residues. Clones were sequenced by immunoSEQ multiplex PCR, and TCRdb holds only the in-frame ones, with some missing. The table has roughly 83,000 clones, roughly four fifths seen once. This receptor was identified in a woman in her sixties or seventies in good health. The rearrangement links TRBV2 to TRBJ1-4; TRBD1 matches at 8 bases. Specimen: blood. This CDR3 is CASRRTGPATNEKLFF. The CDR3 DNA is TGTGCCAGCAGGAGGACAGGGCCTGCAACTAATGAAAAACTGTTTTTT. Together with reference TRBV2 and TRBJ1-4, the CDR3 gives the full variable domain: EPEVTQTPSHQVTQMGQEVILRCVPISNHLYFYWYRQILGQKVEFLVSFYNNEISEKSEIFDDQFSVERPDGSNFTLKIRSTKLEDSAMYFCASRRTGPATNEKLFFGSGTQLSVL.